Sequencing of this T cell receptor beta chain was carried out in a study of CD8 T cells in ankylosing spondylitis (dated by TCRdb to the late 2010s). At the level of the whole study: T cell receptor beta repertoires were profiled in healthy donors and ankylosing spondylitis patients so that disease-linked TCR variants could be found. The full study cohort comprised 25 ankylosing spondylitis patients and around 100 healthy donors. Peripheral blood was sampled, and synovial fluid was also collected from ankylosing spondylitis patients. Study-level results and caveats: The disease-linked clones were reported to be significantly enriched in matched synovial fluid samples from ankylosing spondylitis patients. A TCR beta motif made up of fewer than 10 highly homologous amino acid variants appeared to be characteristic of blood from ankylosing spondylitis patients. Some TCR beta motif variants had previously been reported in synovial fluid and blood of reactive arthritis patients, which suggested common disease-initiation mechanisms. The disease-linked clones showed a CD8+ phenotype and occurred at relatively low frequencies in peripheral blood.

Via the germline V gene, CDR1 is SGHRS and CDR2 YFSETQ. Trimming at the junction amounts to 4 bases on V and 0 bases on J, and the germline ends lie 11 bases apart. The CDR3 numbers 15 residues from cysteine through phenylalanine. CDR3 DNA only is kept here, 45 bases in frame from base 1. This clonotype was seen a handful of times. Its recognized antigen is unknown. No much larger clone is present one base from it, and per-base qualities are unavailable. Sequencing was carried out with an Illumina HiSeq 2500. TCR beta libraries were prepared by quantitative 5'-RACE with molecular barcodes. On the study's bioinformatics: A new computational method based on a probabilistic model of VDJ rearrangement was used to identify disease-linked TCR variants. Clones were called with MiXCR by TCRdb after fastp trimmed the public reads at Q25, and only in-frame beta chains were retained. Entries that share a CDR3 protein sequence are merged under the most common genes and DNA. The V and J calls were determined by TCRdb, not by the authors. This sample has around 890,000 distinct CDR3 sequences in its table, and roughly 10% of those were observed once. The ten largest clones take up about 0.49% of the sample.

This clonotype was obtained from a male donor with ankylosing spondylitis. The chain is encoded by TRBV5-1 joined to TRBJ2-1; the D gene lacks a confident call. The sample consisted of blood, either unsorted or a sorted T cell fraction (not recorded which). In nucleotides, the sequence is TGCGCCAGCAGCCGCGGAGAGGTCTCCTACAATGAGCAGTTCTTC. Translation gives CASSRGEVSYNEQFF.